This TCR beta chain was profiled in a study of cytomegalovirus exposure and HLA in healthy donors. Study results and limitations: Analyzed later, association rates of TCRs varied across HLA loci, with DRB1 most and HLA-C fewest. Rare sequences made up most TCRs, while some public TCRs were found in many donors. V- and J-gene trimming of TCR beta was linked (in a later analysis) to a missense DCLRE1C variant.

In regard to this clone: As yet, its antigen is unknown.

In germline, CDR1 is SGHNT, CDR2 YYREEE (reference sequence). V gave up 7 bases and J gave up 4 bases, with 18 bases separating them. The CDR3 has 15 residues. PCR involved 60 Vbeta and 13 Jbeta primers. Repertoires were generated with immunoSEQ multiplex PCR, while TCRdb's copy carries only in-frame clones and drops some. Among over 150,000 clones, 80% were seen once, and the ten largest hold 6% to 7.5%. The source is a man between 25 and 39 years old in good health and CMV-seropositive. What was sequenced was PBMCs. The rearrangement links TRBV5-4 to TRBJ2-4, with TRBD2 as a possible D gene (6 bases). CDR3 amino acids: CASHPSPGVKNIQYF. For the CDR3, the DNA is TGTGCCAGCCACCCATCCCCGGGGGTGAAAAACATTCAGTACTTC. The whole variable domain, filled in from reference TRBV5-4 and TRBJ2-4, reads ETGVTQSPTHLIKTRGQQVTLRCSSQSGHNTVSWYQQALGQGPQFIFQYYREEENGRGNFPPRFSGLQFPNYSSELNVNALELDDSALYLCASHPSPGVKNIQYFGAGTRLSVL.